This T cell receptor beta chain was recorded in a study of blood T cell repertoires in COVID-19. Study overall: Both acute and convalescent COVID-19 samples were obtained from the United States, Italy and Spain. Sources were T cells, B-cell-depleted T cells, or PBMCs; the material itself was cDNA or gDNA.

V lost 2 bases to trimming and J lost 10 bases, with 13 bases between them. The CDR3 contains 13 residues. Germline V gene sequence: CDR1 SGHKS, CDR2 YYEKEE (reference sequence). Per the authors' pipeline: Researchers report that nucleated cell counts were estimated from reference gene primer amplification. Sequencing used immunoSEQ multiplex PCR; TCRdb keeps in-frame clones, though not all of them. V, J and clone size derive from that table, while D and trimming were established from the DNA sequence. Found here are 350,000 or so clones, more than 70% of them singletons; the top ten hold 2.5% to 3.5%.

The rearrangement joins TRBV5-5 to TRBJ1-5; a weak D match, TRBD1 (5 bases). The source of this sequence is a man aged 30 to 39 with active or convalescent COVID-19. Sequenced material: peripheral blood. CDR3 in DNA: TGTGCCAGCAGCTTTATCGACAGAGCTCCCCAGCATTTT. Translation gives CASSFIDRAPQHF.